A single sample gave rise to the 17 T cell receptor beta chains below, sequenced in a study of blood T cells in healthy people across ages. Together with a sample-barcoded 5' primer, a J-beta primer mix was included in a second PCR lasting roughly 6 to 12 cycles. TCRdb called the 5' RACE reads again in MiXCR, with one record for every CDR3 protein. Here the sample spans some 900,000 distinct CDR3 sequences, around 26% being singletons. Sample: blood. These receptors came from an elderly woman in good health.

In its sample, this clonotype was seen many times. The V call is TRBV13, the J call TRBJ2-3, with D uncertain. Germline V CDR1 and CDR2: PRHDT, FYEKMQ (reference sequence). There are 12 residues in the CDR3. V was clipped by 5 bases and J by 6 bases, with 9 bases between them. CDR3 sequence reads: CASSPNWDTQYF. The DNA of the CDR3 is TGTGCCAGCAGCCCCAACTGGGATACGCAGTATTTT.

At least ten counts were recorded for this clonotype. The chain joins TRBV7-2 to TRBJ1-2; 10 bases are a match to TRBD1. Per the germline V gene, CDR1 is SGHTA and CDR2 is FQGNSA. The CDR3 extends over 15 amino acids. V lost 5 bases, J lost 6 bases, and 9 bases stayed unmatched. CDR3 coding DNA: TGTGCCAGCAGCGGAACGGCCGGGACAGGGGATGGCTACACCTTC. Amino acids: CASSGTAGTGDGYTF.

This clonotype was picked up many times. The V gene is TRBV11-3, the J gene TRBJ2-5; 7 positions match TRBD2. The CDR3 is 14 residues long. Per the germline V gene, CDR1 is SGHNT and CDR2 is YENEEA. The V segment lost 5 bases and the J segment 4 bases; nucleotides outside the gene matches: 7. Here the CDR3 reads CASSAAGRGETQYF. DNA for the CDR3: TGTGCCAGCAGCGCCGCAGGGAGGGGAGAGACCCAGTACTTC.

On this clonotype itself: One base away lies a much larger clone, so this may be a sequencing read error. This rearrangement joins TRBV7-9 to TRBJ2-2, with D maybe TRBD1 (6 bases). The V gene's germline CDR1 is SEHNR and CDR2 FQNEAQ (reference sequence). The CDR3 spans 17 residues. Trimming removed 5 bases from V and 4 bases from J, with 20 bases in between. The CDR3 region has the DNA TGTGCCAGCAGCCTAACCAACAGGGAAGCGAGCACCGGGGAGCTGTTTTTT. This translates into CASSLTNREASTGELFF.

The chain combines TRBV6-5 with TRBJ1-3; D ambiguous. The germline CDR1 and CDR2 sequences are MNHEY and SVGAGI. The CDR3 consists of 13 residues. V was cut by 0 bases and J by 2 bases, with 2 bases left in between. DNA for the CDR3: TGTGCCAGCAGTTACTCGACTGGAAACACCATATATTTT. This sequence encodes CASSYSTGNTIYF.

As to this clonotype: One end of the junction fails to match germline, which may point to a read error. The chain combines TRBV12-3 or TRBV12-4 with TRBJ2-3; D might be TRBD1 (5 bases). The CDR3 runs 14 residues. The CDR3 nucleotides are TGTGCCAGCAGTTATGCAGGGCTTGCAGATACGCAATATTTT. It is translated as CASSYAGLADTQYF.

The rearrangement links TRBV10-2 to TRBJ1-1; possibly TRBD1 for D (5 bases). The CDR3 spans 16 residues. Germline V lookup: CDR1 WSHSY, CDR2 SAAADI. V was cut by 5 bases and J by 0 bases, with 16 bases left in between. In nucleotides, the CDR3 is TGCGCCAGCAGTTGGTCGGGGGGGGGACTGAACACTGAAGCTTTCTTT. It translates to CASSWSGGGLNTEAFF.

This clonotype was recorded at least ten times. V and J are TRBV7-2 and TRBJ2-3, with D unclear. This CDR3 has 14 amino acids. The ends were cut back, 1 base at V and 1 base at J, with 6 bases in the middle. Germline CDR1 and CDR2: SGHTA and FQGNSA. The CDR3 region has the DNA TGTGCCAGCAGCTTAGTCCTCCGCACAGATACGCAGTATTTT. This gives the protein CASSLVLRTDTQYF.

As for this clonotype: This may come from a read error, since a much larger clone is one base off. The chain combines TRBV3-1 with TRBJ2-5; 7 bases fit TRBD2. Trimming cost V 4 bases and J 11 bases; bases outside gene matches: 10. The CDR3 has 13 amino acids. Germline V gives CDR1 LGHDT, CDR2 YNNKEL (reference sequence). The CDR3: CASSRDYRSEQYF. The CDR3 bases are TGTGCCAGCAGCCGGGACTATCGGAGTGAGCAGTACTTC.

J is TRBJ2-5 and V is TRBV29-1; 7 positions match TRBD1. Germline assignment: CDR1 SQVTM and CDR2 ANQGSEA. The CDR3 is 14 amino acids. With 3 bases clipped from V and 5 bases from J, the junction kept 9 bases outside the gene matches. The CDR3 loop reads CSVDPTGARETQYF. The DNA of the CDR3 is TGCAGCGTTGACCCAACAGGGGCGAGGGAGACCCAGTACTTC.

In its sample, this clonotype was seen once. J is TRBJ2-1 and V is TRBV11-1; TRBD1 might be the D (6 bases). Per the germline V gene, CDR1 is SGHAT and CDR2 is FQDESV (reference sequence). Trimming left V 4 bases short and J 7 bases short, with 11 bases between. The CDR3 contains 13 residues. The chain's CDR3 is CASSSQQGNEQFF. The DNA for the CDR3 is TGTGCCAGCAGCTCACAACAGGGAAATGAGCAGTTCTTC.

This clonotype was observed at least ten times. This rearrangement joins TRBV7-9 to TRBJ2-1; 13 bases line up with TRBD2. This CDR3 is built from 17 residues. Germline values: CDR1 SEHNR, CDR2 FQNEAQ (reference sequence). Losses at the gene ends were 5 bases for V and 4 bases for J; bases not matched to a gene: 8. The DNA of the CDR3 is TGTGCCAGCAGCCCAACAGGACTAGCGGGGGCTTACAATGAGCAGTTCTTC. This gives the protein CASSPTGLAGAYNEQFF. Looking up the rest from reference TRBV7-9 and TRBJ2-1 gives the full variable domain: DTGVSQNPRHKITKRGQNVTFRCDPISEHNRLYWYRQTLGQGPEFLTYFQNEAQLEKSRLLSDRFSAERPKGSFSTLEIQRTEQGDSAMYLCASSPTGLAGAYNEQFFGPGTRLTVL.

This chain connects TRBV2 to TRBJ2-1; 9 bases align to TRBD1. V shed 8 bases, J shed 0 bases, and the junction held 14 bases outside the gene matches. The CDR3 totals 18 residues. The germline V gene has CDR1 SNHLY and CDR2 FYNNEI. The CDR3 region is CASGLGTGRGSSYNEQFF. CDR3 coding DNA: TGTGCCAGCGGGTTGGGGACAGGGAGGGGGAGCTCCTACAATGAGCAGTTCTTC.

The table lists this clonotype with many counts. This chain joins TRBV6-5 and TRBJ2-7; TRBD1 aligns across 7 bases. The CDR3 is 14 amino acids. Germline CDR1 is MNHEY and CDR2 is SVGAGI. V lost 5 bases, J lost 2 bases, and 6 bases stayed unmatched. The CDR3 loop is CASSTRTGAYEQYF. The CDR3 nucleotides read TGTGCCAGCAGTACCCGGACAGGAGCCTACGAGCAGTACTTC.

CDR3 sequence reads: CASRNAVVNEKLFF. The DNA for the CDR3 is TGTGCCAGCCGGAACGCAGTAGTTAATGAAAAACTGTTTTTT. The genes are TRBV27 and TRBJ1-4; D uncertain. This CDR3 spans 14 amino acids. Germline V CDR1 and CDR2: MNHEY, SMNVEV (reference sequence). Trimming removed 8 bases at V and 4 bases at J, with 14 bases between. The full variable domain, its missing parts supplied by reference TRBV27 and TRBJ1-4, is EAQVTQNPRYLITVTGKKLTVTCSQNMNHEYMSWYRQDPGLGLRQIYYSMNVEVTDKGDVPEGYKVSRKEKRNFPLILESPSPNQTSLYFCASRNAVVNEKLFFGSGTQLSVL.

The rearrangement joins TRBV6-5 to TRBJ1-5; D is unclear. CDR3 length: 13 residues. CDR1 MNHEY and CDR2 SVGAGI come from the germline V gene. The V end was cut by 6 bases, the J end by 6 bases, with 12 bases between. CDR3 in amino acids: CASRRLDGQPQHF. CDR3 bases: TGTGCCAGCAGACGACTCGACGGTCAGCCCCAGCATTTT.

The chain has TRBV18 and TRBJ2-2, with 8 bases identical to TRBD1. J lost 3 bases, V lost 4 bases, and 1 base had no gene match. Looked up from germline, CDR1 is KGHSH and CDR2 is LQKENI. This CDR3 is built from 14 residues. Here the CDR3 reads CASSQGQDTGELFF. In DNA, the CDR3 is TGTGCCAGCTCACAGGGACAGGACACCGGGGAGCTGTTTTTT.